This T cell receptor (beta chain) came from a study of blood T cell repertoires in COVID-19. Study overall: Samples came from the United States, Italy and Spain, spanning acute and convalescent COVID-19. From T cells, B-cell-depleted T cells, or PBMCs came the material, which was cDNA or gDNA.

Germline CDR1 and CDR2: GTSNPN and SVGIG (reference sequence). V lost 4 bases, J lost 6 bases, and 12 bases lay in between. This CDR3 contains 12 residues. Clones were sequenced by immunoSEQ multiplex PCR, and TCRdb holds only the in-frame ones, with some missing. The table includes fewer than 300,000 clones, roughly 84% detected once. The receptor comes from a woman between 18 and 29 years old with acute or convalescent COVID-19. The V gene is TRBV30, the J gene TRBJ2-5; a weak D match, TRBD2 (6 bases). The specimen sequenced was peripheral blood. CDR3 coding DNA: TGTGCCTGGAACGGTCTAGCGAAGACCCAGTACTTC. It encodes CAWNGLAKTQYF.